The entry below describes one TCR beta chain. This CDR3 is 18 amino acids long. Trimming removed 2 bases at V and 1 base at J, with 19 bases between. Per germline, CDR1 SGHVS and CDR2 FQNEAQ. The table came from immunoSEQ multiplex PCR; TCRdb's copy has only in-frame clones and leaves some out. The data show about 68,000 clones, about 97% seen once. The data are from a study of technical replicates of blood from several donors. This sequence joins TRBV7-8 and TRBJ2-3, with D possibly TRBD2 on 5 matching bases. This clonotype originated in a human donor in good health. What was sequenced was T cells isolated from PBMCs. The CDR3: CASSLHTLVRAGTDTQYF. The DNA for the CDR3 is TGTGCCAGCAGCTTACATACTCTAGTGCGGGCAGGCACAGATACGCAGTATTTT.